The source of this T cell receptor (beta chain) is a study of identical twins. Each CDR3 protein gets one entry after TCRdb re-called the 5' RACE reads with MiXCR. The data hold about 520,000 distinct CDR3 sequences, with around 20% observed a single time. CDR1 is MNHEY and CDR2 is SMNVEV in the germline V gene (reference sequence). The CDR3 spans 15 residues. V lost 1 base and J lost 0; bases outside the gene matches: 0. This clonotype was detected a few times. These same data were also listed under a study on T cells expressing NK-cell markers. That source notes: Among the eight sequenced donors, seven tested HCMV-seropositive and one tested seronegative.

The specimen sequenced was CD4+ T cells sorted from blood. The rearrangement joins TRBV27 to TRBJ1-2; 9 bases map to TRBD1. This TCR came from a woman aged 18 to 35 in good health. The DNA of the CDR3 is TGTGCCAGCAGTTTATACAGGGGGCCTAACTATGGCTACACCTTC. This sequence encodes CASSLYRGPNYGYTF.